The 27 T cell receptor beta chains below were found in one sample sequenced in a study of blood T cell repertoires in COVID-19. Using immunoSEQ multiplex PCR, the repertoire was profiled, and TCRdb retains in-frame clones only, with some absent. Here the sample spans 200,000 to 250,000 clones, about nine tenths being singletons. The sample taken for sequencing was PBMCs or T cells enriched from blood (not recorded which). The receptors derive from a woman aged 18 to 35 who had recovered from COVID-19.

This clone was seen just once. The V gene is TRBV5-4, the J gene TRBJ1-2; the match to TRBD1 covers 9 bases. Germline V lookup: CDR1 SGHNT, CDR2 YYREEE (reference sequence). The CDR3 has 13 residues. Germline trimming cut 4 bases from V and 5 bases from J; bases unmatched to any gene: 3. The CDR3 loop reads CASSRDREYGYTF. In DNA, the CDR3 is TGTGCCAGCAGCAGGGACAGGGAATATGGCTACACCTTC.

V and J are TRBV4-2 and TRBJ1-3; D unclear. Germline V gives CDR1 LGHNA, CDR2 YNFKEQ. Trimming took off 5 bases at V and 0 bases at J, with 8 bases between the two ends. CDR3 length equals 14 residues. The CDR3 loop reads CASSEESSGNTIYF. CDR3 nucleotide sequence: TGTGCCAGCAGCGAGGAAAGCTCTGGAAACACCATATATTTT.

The chain couples TRBV10-3 to TRBJ2-3, with D perhaps matching TRBD1 (6 bases). Germline lookup yields CDR1 ENHRY and CDR2 SYGVKD. Trimming took 10 bases from V and 2 from J, leaving 13 bases between them. This CDR3 region has 13 residues. CDR3 coding DNA: TGTGCCACCCGGACAGCGACCACAGATACGCAGTATTTT. It specifies CATRTATTDTQYF.

A few counts support this clone. The chain combines TRBV27 with TRBJ1-5, with a tentative D call TRBD1 (5 bases). The CDR3 totals 16 residues. The germline gives CDR1 MNHEY, CDR2 SMNVEV (reference sequence). The germline V and J ends were trimmed by 5 bases and 1 base, with 15 bases remaining between them. CDR3 in DNA: TGTGCCAGCAGTCCTGTGGCAGGGATGAGCAATCAGCCCCAGCATTTT. Protein sequence: CASSPVAGMSNQPQHF.

V gene TRBV21-1 combines with J gene TRBJ2-7; the tabulated D call, TRBD2, remains unverified against the DNA. TRBV21-1 is noted as a pseudogene. The CDR3 runs to 14 residues. The CDR3 DNA reads TGTGCCAGCAGCAAAAATTCGAGGTCCTACGAGCAGTACTTC. Protein product: CASSKNSRSYEQYF.

The V call is TRBV28, the J call TRBJ2-2; the D gene is possibly TRBD2 (6 bases). There are 16 residues in the CDR3. V was trimmed by 7 bases and J by 4 bases, leaving 19 bases between them. The germline CDR1 and CDR2 sequences are MDHEN and SYDVKM. This CDR3 is CASKKEWGGVTGELFF. CDR3 DNA: TGTGCCAGCAAAAAAGAGTGGGGAGGAGTCACCGGGGAGCTGTTTTTT.

In its sample, this clone was seen once. The chain recombines TRBV6-1 with TRBJ2-6; D is unresolved. Trimming removed 1 base from V and 0 bases from J, with 13 bases in between. The CDR3 sequence is 18 residues long. The germline V gene encodes CDR1 MNHNS and CDR2 SASEGT. The CDR3 spells CASSEVPTFVSGANVLTF. The CDR3 coding sequence is TGTGCCAGCAGTGAAGTCCCCACTTTCGTCTCTGGGGCCAACGTCCTGACTTTC.

This rearrangement joins TRBV5-1 to TRBJ2-7; 7 bases map to TRBD1. Germline-derived CDR1 and CDR2 are SGHRS and YFSETQ. The CDR3 spans 14 residues. Trimming took 4 bases from V and 5 from J; bases not matched to a gene: 9. CDR3: CASSEGQPVHEQYF. Written as DNA, the CDR3 is TGCGCCAGCAGCGAGGGACAGCCCGTCCACGAGCAGTACTTC.

This rearrangement joins TRBV6-6 to TRBJ2-7; 8 bases map to TRBD2. Per germline, CDR1 MNHNY and CDR2 SVGAGI (reference sequence). This CDR3 is 14 amino acids long. The V gene end was trimmed by 6 bases and the J gene end by 2 bases; junction bases not matched to a gene: 6. CDR3 amino acids: CASSTVGGAYEQYF. The CDR3 coding sequence is TGTGCCAGCAGCACCGTCGGGGGGGCCTACGAGCAGTACTTC.

In nucleotides, the CDR3 is TGTGCCAGCACCGCAGAAGATACGCAGTATTTT. This translates into CASTAEDTQYF. This rearrangement joins TRBV7-2 to TRBJ2-3; unclear D gene. V lost 7 bases and J lost 5, with 7 bases in between. This CDR3 is built from 11 residues. Germline V lookup: CDR1 SGHTA, CDR2 FQGNSA.

This clone was seen ten or more times. The rearrangement uses TRBV10-1 and TRBJ1-5; 7 bases align to TRBD1. V lost 2 bases, J lost 2 bases, and 0 bases stayed unmatched. The CDR3 runs 14 residues. The V gene's germline CDR1 is WNHNN and CDR2 SYGVQD (reference sequence). The DNA of the CDR3 is TGCGCCAGCAGTGAGACAGGGGGCAATCAGCCCCAGCATTTT. This codes for CASSETGGNQPQHF.

This sequence joins TRBV5-1 and TRBJ2-3, with 7 bases fitting TRBD1. Germline CDR1 and CDR2: SGHRS and YFSETQ. The CDR3 runs to 14 residues. The V and J ends lost 9 bases and 0 bases, in that order; junction bases with no gene match: 7. Here the CDR3 DNA reads TGCGCCACCCGACGGACAGGCAGCACAGATACGCAGTATTTT. It is translated as CATRRTGSTDTQYF.

This sequence joins TRBV29-1 and TRBJ1-3, with no clear D. Germline CDR1 is SQVTM and CDR2 is ANQGSEA. Trimming took off 6 bases at V and 8 bases at J, with 14 bases between the two ends. This CDR3 is built from 12 residues. This chain's CDR3 is CSVDRLPDTIYF. In DNA, the CDR3 is TGCAGCGTCGATAGACTCCCGGACACCATATATTTT.

CDR3 amino acids: CASSPGAGGGTGELFF. The CDR3 coding sequence is TGCGCCAGCAGCCCGGGGGCGGGAGGCGGCACCGGGGAGCTGTTTTTT. V usage is TRBV5-1 and J usage is TRBJ2-2; 8 nucleotides line up with TRBD2. This CDR3 contains 16 residues. The germline V gene encodes CDR1 SGHRS and CDR2 YFSETQ. With 4 bases clipped from V and 4 bases from J, the junction kept 9 bases outside the gene matches.

The CDR3: CASSPTGSGNTIYF. The CDR3 region has the DNA TGTGCCAGCAGCCCCACAGGCTCTGGAAACACCATATATTTT. This chain uses TRBV9 with TRBJ1-3; TRBD1 is a possible D gene (5 bases). Trimming removed 4 bases at V and 0 bases at J, with 8 bases between. The germline V gene encodes CDR1 SGDLS and CDR2 YYNGEE. The CDR3 has 14 residues.

The chain carries TRBV5-5 and TRBJ1-3, with 7 bases matching TRBD1. Trimming cost V 0 bases and J 2 bases; bases outside gene matches: 11. This CDR3 comprises 18 residues. Germline loops: CDR1 SGHKS, CDR2 YYEKEE (reference sequence). The DNA of the CDR3 is TGTGCCAGCAGCTTGGGAGTTAGGGGACAGAAGACTGGAAACACCATATATTTT. Its translation: CASSLGVRGQKTGNTIYF.

The chain joins TRBV27 to TRBJ2-7; possible D gene TRBD1, 6 bases. The CDR3 loop spans 15 amino acids. Germline V gene sequence: CDR1 MNHEY, CDR2 SMNVEV (reference sequence). The V and J ends lost 1 base and 2 bases respectively, with 12 bases between them. CDR3 sequence reads: CASSLYPGATYEQYF. CDR3 bases: TGTGCCAGCAGTTTATATCCAGGGGCGACCTACGAGCAGTACTTC.

V usage is TRBV19 and J usage is TRBJ1-1; D is ambiguous. Trimming took off 5 bases at V and 1 base at J, with 14 bases between the two ends. Germline V gene data show CDR1 as LNHDA and CDR2 as SQIVND (reference sequence). The CDR3 extends over 15 amino acids. The CDR3 loop reads CASSGIMQANTEAFF. CDR3 coding DNA: TGTGCCAGTAGTGGTATCATGCAGGCGAACACTGAAGCTTTCTTT.

The chain has TRBV15 and TRBJ1-6, with 8 bases identical to TRBD1. Germline V CDR1 and CDR2: LNHNV, YYDKDF (reference sequence). V shed 3 bases, J shed 10 bases, and the junction held 8 bases outside the gene matches. This CDR3 spans 15 amino acids. CDR3 protein: CATSSSTGEGSPLHF. DNA for the CDR3: TGTGCCACCAGCAGTTCGACAGGGGAAGGATCACCCCTCCACTTT.

The V and J genes are TRBV14 and TRBJ1-1; TRBD1 is a possible D gene (6 bases). The V end lost 5 bases, the J end lost 3 bases, and 13 bases lay between the germline ends. This CDR3 is 14 amino acids long. Germline values: CDR1 SGHDN, CDR2 FVKESK. CDR3 sequence: CASSIGQFDTEAFF. CDR3 in DNA: TGTGCCAGCAGCATAGGACAGTTCGACACTGAAGCTTTCTTT.

V is TRBV11-2 and J is TRBJ2-5; 7 positions agree with TRBD2. The CDR3 is 16 residues long. J was trimmed by 3 bases and V by 6 bases; bases with no gene match: 13. Germline V CDR1 and CDR2: SGHAT, FQNNGV. CDR3 bases: TGTGCCAGCAGTCGTATCACCCAAACTAGCGAAGAGACCCAGTACTTC. This codes for CASSRITQTSEETQYF. The variable domain in full, completed from reference TRBV11-2 and TRBJ2-5, reads EAGVAQSPRYKIIEKRQSVAFWCNPISGHATLYWYQQILGQGPKLLIQFQNNGVVDDSQLPKDRFSAERLKGVDSTLKIQPAKLEDSAVYLCASSRITQTSEETQYFGPGTRLLVL.

A note on this clone: This CDR3 is also generated by other DNA sequences in the sample. The CDR3 DNA reads as TGTGCCAGCTCACCTCGGGGGTACGAGCAGTACTTC. It encodes CASSPRGYEQYF. The chain carries TRBV18 and TRBJ2-7, with D tentatively TRBD2 (6 bases). V lost 3 bases and J lost 4, with 7 bases in between. CDR1 is KGHSH, CDR2 LQKENI, per germline. The CDR3 sequence is 12 residues long.

Here the CDR3 reads CASSQDLLAGYNEQFF. CDR3 bases: TGTGCCAGCAGCCAAGACCTGCTAGCGGGCTACAATGAGCAGTTCTTC. The chain has TRBV3-1 (or the pseudogene TRBV3-2) and TRBJ2-1, with 8 bases identical to TRBD2. The CDR3 contains 16 residues. Germline V CDR1 and CDR2: LGHDT, YNNKEL (reference sequence). J gave up 3 bases and V 0 bases, and 4 bases lay outside the gene matches.

This clone was counted once. The chain joins TRBV18 to TRBJ1-2; maybe TRBD1 (5 bases). Germline V gene data show CDR1 as KGHSH and CDR2 as LQKENI. The CDR3 is 15 residues long. Trimming removed 1 base from V and 4 bases from J, with 13 bases in between. In DNA form, the CDR3 reads TGTGCCAGCTCACCACGGGAGGGGCGTGCCTATGGCTACACCTTC. Its protein is CASSPREGRAYGYTF.

The chain joins TRBV6-4 to TRBJ1-1; D unclear. Looked up from germline, CDR1 is MRHNA and CDR2 is SNTAGT. This CDR3 has 13 amino acids. Trimming pared 5 bases from V and 1 base from J, leaving 8 bases between. The CDR3 loop reads CASSPEENTEAFF. In nucleotides, the CDR3 is TGTGCCAGCAGTCCGGAGGAGAACACTGAAGCTTTCTTT.

The chain joins TRBV2 to TRBJ1-1, with unresolved D. Trimming stripped 6 bases from V and 0 bases from J, with 11 bases between. Germline CDR1 is SNHLY and CDR2 is FYNNEI. The CDR3 length is 14 residues. CDR3 protein: CASSGITLNTEAFF. CDR3 DNA: TGTGCCAGCAGCGGGATCACGCTGAACACTGAAGCTTTCTTT.

The chain has TRBV28 and TRBJ1-2; D call uncertain. CDR1 is MDHEN and CDR2 is SYDVKM in the germline V gene. V gave up 11 bases and J gave up 6 bases, with 16 bases separating them. The CDR3 covers 12 residues. Here the CDR3 reads CAATYGRNGYTF. CDR3 sequence (DNA): TGTGCCGCTACTTACGGCAGGAATGGCTACACCTTC.